This T cell receptor (beta chain) was captured by sequencing in a study of blood T cell repertoires in COVID-19. Study-wide background: Researchers got acute and convalescent COVID-19 samples from the United States, Italy and Spain. Sources were T cells, B-cell-depleted T cells, or PBMCs; the material itself was cDNA or gDNA.

Only a few counts were recorded for this clone. In the source study's methods: Estimates of nucleated cell counts were drawn from the amplification of reference gene primers. The repertoire was sequenced with immunoSEQ multiplex PCR; TCRdb's copy has only in-frame clones and lacks some. V, J and clone size are taken as reported in that table, and D and trimming were inferred from the DNA itself. The table records 240,000 or so clones, roughly 83% of them present only once. Trimming pared 6 bases from V and 7 bases from J, leaving 12 bases between. The CDR3 is 13 amino acids. The germline gives CDR1 SEHNR, CDR2 FQNEAQ (reference sequence).

The J gene is TRBJ1-4, the V gene TRBV7-9; no firm D call. This TCR derives from an older man with acute or convalescent COVID-19. Sequencing was done on a sample of peripheral blood. This CDR3 reads CASSESGSEKLFF. DNA for the CDR3: TGTGCCAGCAGTGAGTCGGGAAGTGAAAAACTGTTTTTT.